This TCR beta chain was identified during a study of T cell responses to AZD1222 COVID-19 vaccine. Study observations and caveats: There were mostly white British donors and more females than males, and clonal diversity was possibly underestimated. Regions left unmutated in variants are reportedly the target of nearly half of spike-specific TCRs.

V lost 5 bases to trimming and J lost 0 bases; unmatched junction nucleotides: 4. This CDR3 has 15 residues. Looked up from germline, CDR1 is MDHEN and CDR2 is SYDVKM. Using immunoSEQ multiplex PCR, the repertoire was profiled, and TCRdb retains in-frame clones only, with some absent. The data hold 150,000 to 250,000 clones, with more than 85% observed a single time. Second-dose recipients at about 4 or about 12 weeks were treated as one pooled group. Concerning this clone itself: The antigen is unknown. This CDR3 is also generated by other DNA sequences in the sample.

This chain links TRBV28 with TRBJ2-7, with 10 bases that match TRBD2. The material was peripheral blood, obtained 28 days after the second AZD1222 dose. The clonotype originates from an adult who received the AZD1222 COVID-19 vaccine. The CDR3 protein is CASSRTSGSSYEQYF. In nucleotides, the CDR3 is TGTGCCAGCAGTCGGACTAGCGGCAGCTCCTACGAGCAGTACTTC.